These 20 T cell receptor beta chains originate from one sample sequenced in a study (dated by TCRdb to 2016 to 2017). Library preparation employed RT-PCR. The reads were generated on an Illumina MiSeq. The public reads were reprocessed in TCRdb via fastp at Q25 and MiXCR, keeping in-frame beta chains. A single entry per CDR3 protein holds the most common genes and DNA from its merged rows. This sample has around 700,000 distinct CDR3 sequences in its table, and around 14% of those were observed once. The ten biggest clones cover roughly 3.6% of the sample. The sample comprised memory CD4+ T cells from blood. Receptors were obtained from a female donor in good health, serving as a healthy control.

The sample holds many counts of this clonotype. For the CDR3, the DNA is TGTGCCAGCAGAGAATCCTCCTTTGCGCAGTATTTT. Protein: CASRESSFAQYF. The chain links TRBV6-5 to TRBJ2-3, with unresolved D. The V end was cut by 6 bases, the J end by 10 bases, with 14 bases between. Per germline, CDR1 MNHEY and CDR2 SVGAGI. The CDR3 loop spans 12 amino acids.

Here the CDR3 reads CASSTGTGGTDTQYF. Written as DNA, the CDR3 is TGTGCCAGTAGTACCGGGACAGGAGGTACAGATACGCAGTATTTT. The rearrangement links TRBV19 to TRBJ2-3; 8 nucleotides match TRBD1. CDR3 length: 15 residues. Germline CDR1 LNHDA, CDR2 SQIVND (reference sequence). V was clipped by 4 bases and J by 3 bases; unmatched bases: 6.

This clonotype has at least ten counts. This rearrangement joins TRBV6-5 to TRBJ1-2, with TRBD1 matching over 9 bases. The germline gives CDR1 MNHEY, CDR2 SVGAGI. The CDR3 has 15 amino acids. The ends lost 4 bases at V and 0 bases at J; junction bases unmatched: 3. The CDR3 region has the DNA TGTGCCAGCAGTTCGGGACAGGGAGCTAACTATGGCTACACCTTC. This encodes CASSSGQGANYGYTF.

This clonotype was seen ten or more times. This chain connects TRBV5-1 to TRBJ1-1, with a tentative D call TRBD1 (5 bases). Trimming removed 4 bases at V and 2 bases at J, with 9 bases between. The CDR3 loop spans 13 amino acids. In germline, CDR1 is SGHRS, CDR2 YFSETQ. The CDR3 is CASSGQGNTEAFF. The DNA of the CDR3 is TGCGCCAGCAGCGGGCAGGGTAACACTGAAGCTTTCTTT.

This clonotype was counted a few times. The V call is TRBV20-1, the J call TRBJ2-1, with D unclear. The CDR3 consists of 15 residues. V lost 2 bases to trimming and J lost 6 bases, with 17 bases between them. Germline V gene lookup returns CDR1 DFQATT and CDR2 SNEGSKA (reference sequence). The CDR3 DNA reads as TGCAGTGCTAGAAATGCAGGAGATCTTGGCAATGAGCAGTTCTTC. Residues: CSARNAGDLGNEQFF.

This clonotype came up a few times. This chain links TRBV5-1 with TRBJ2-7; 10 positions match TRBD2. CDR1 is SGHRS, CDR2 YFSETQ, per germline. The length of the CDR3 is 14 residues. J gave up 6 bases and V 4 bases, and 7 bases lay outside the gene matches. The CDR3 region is CASSTSSGGIEQYF. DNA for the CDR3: TGCGCCAGCAGCACCTCTAGCGGGGGAATCGAGCAGTACTTC.

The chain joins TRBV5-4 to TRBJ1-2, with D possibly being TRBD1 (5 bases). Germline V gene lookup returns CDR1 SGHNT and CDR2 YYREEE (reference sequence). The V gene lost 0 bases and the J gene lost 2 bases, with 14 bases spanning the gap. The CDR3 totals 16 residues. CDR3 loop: CASSLVTARSNYGYTF. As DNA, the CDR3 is TGTGCCAGCAGCTTGGTGACAGCTAGGAGCAACTATGGCTACACCTTC.

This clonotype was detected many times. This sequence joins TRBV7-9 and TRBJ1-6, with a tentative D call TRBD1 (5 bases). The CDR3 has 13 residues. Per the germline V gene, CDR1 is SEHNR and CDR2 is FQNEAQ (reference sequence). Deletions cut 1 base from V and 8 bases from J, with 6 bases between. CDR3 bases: TGTGCCAGCAGCTTAGTAGGGGATTCACCCCTCCACTTT. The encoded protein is CASSLVGDSPLHF.

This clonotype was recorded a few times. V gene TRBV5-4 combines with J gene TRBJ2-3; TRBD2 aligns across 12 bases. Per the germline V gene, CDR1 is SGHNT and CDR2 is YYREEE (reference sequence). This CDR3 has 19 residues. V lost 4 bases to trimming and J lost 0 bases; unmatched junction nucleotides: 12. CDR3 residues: CASSRTSGGPRSSTDTQYF. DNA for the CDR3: TGTGCCAGCAGCCGCACTAGCGGGGGGCCTCGGAGTAGCACAGATACGCAGTATTTT.

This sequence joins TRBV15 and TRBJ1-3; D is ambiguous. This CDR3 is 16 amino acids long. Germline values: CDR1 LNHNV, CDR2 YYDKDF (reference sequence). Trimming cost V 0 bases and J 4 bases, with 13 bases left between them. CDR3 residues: CATSRERDRLGNTIYF. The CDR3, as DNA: TGTGCCACCAGCAGAGAACGTGATAGGTTGGGAAACACCATATATTTT. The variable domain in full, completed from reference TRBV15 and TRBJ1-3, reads DAMVIQNPRYQVTQFGKPVTLSCSQTLNHNVMYWYQQKSSQAPKLLFHYYDKDFNNEADTPDNFQSRRPNTSFCFLDIRSPGLGDTAMYLCATSRERDRLGNTIYFGEGSWLTVV.

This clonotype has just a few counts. The DNA of the CDR3 is TGCAGTGTAATAGCGGGAGGGCACCATGAGCAGTTCTTC. The encoded protein is CSVIAGGHHEQFF. This rearrangement joins TRBV20-1 to TRBJ2-1; 11 bases agree with TRBD2. Germline V gene sequence: CDR1 DFQATT, CDR2 SNEGSKA (reference sequence). The trim removed 7 bases at V and 8 bases at J, leaving 7 bases unmatched. This CDR3 has 13 residues.

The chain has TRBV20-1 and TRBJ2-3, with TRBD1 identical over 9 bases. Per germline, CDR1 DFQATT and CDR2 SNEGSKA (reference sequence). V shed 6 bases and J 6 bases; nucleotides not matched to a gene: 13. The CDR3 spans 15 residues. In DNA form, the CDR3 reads TGCAGTGCACCACACCCGGGACAGGGTTTGGATACGCAGTATTTT. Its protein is CSAPHPGQGLDTQYF.

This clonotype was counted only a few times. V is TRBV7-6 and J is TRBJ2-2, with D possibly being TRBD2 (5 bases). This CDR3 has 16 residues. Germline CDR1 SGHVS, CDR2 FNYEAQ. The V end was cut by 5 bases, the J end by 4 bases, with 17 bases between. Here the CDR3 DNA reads TGTGCCAGCAGCGAATCAACCGGGATACTCACCGGGGAGCTGTTTTTT. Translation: CASSESTGILTGELFF.

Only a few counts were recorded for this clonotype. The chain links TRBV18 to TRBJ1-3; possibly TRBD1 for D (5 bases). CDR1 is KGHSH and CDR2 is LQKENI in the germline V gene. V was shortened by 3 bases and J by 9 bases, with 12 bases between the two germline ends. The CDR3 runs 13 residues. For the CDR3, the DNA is TGTGCCAGCTCACCGGGGCGAGGGACCACCATATATTTT. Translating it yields CASSPGRGTTIYF.

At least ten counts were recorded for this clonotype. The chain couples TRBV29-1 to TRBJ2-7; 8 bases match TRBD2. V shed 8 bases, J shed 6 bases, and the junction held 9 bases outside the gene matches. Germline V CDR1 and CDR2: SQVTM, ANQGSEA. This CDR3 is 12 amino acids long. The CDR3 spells CSSTSAGGEQYF. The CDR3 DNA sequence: TGCAGCTCCACCTCGGCGGGGGGCGAGCAGTACTTC.

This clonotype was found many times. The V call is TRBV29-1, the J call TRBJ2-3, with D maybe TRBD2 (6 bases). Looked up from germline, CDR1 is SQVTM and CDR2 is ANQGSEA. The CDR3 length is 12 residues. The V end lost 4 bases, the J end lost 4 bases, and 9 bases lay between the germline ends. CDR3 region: CSVGGVADTQYF. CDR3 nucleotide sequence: TGCAGCGTTGGCGGGGTCGCAGATACGCAGTATTTT.

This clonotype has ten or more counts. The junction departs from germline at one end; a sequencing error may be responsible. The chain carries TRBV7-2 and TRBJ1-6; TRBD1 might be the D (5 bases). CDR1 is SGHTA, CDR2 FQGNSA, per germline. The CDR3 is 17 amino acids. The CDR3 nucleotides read TGTGCCAGCACCTTATCAGGGTTGAGCTCCTATAATTCACCCCTCCACTTT. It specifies CASTLSGLSSYNSPLHF.

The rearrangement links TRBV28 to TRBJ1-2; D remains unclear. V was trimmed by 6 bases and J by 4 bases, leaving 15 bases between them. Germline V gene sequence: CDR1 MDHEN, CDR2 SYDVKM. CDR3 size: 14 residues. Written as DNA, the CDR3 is TGTGCCAGCAGCACCCCCGGGAGGAGCTATGGCTACACCTTC. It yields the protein CASSTPGRSYGYTF.

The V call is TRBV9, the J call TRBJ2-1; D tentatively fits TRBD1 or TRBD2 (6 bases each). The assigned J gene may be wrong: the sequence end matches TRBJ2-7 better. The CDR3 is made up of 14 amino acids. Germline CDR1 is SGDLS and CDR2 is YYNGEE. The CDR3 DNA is TGTGCCAGCAGCGTAGGGGGGGCAAGCCATGAGCAGTACTTC. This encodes CASSVGGASHEQYF.

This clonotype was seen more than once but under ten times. CDR3 nucleotides: TGTGCCACCAGCAGAGAGAGGGACAGCTATGGCTACACCTTC. It specifies CATSRERDSYGYTF. V and J are TRBV15 and TRBJ1-2; 7 bases are a match to TRBD1. CDR3 size: 14 residues. The germline V gene encodes CDR1 LNHNV and CDR2 YYDKDF (reference sequence). V dropped 0 bases and J dropped 4; count of bases not matched to a gene: 2.